This T cell receptor (beta chain) came from a study of CD8 T cells in ankylosing spondylitis. General study findings and limits: Reported data indicate significant enrichment of disease-linked clones within matched ankylosing spondylitis synovial fluid. Blood from ankylosing spondylitis patients appeared to carry a characteristic eight-variant TCR beta motif.

Germline-derived CDR1 and CDR2 are ENHRY and SYGVKD. The CDR3 runs to 16 residues. About this clonotype: Its antigen is unknown. A read error may be the cause here, since a much bigger clone is one base away.

One entry per CDR3 protein, called by TCRdb with MiXCR from the 5' RACE reads. In the table there are roughly 130,000 distinct CDR3 sequences, 12% to 15% of which are singletons. The specimen sequenced was blood, either unsorted or a sorted T cell fraction (not recorded which). The chain uses TRBV10-3 and TRBJ2-1; 13 positions agree with TRBD2. The clonotype comes from a female donor with ankylosing spondylitis or in good health (not recorded which). CDR3 protein: CAISGGLAGNYNDQFF. CDR3 nucleotides: TGTGCCATCAGTGGGGGACTAGCGGGGAACTACAATGACCAGTTCTTC.